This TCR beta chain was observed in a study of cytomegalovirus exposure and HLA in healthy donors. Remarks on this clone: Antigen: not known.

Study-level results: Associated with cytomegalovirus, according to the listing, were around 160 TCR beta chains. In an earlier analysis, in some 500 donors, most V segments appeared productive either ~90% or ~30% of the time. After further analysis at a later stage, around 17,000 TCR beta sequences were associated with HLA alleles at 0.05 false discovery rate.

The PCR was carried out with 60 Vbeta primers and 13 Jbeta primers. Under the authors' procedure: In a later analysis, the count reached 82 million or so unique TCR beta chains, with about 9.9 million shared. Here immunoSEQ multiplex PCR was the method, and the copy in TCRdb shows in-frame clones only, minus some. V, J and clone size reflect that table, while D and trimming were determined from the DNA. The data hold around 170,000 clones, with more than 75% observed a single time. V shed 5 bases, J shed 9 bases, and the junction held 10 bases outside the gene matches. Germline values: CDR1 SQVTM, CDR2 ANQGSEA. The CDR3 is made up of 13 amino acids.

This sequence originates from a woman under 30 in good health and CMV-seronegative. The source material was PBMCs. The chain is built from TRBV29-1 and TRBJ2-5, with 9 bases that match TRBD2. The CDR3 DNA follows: TGCAGCGTTCGGCGGACTAGCGCCTACCCCCAGTACTTC. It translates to CSVRRTSAYPQYF.